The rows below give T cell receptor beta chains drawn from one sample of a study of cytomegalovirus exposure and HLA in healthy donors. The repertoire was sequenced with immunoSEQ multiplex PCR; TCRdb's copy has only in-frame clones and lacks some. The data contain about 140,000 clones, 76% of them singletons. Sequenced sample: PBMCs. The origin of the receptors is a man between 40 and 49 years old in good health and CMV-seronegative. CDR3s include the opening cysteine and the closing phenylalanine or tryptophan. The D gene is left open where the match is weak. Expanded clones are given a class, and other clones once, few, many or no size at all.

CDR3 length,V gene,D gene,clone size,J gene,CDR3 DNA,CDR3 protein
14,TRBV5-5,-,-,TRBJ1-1,TGTGCCAGCATCTTCCGGGACACGAACACTGAAGCTTTCTTT,CASIFRDTNTEAFF
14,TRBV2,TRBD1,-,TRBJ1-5,TGTGCCAGCAGTGCCCGGGACAGGGATCAGCCCCAGCATTTT,CASSARDRDQPQHF
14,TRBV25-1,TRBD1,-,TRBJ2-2,TGTGCCAGCAGTGATACAGGGGACACCGGGGAGCTGTTTTTT,CASSDTGDTGELFF
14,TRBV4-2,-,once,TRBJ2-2,TGTGCCAGCAGCCAAGATCGTCTCACCGGGGAGCTGTTTTTT,CASSQDRLTGELFF
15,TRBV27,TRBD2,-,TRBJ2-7,TGTGCCAGTTCGGCCGCTAGCGGAAACCTCTACGAGCAGTACTTC,CASSAASGNLYEQYF
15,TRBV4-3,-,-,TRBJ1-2,TGCGCCAGCAGCCAAGAAGCGACAGGACCAGGTCGCTACACCTTC,CASSQEATGPGRYTF
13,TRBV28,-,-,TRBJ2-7,TGTGCCAGCAGCCCCCAGGGGTACGCCGAGCAGTACTTC,CASSPQGYAEQYF
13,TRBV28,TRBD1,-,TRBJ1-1,TGTGCCAGCAGGCTGACAGGGAGCACTGAAGCTTTCTTT,CASRLTGSTEAFF
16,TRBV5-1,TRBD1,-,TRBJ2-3,TGCGCCAGCAGCCTACGAGGGGGCGAGAGGACAGATACGCAGTATTTT,CASSLRGGERTDTQYF
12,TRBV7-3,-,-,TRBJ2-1,TGTGCCAGCAGCTTTGACCGGGGAAAGCAGTTCTTC,CASSFDRGKQFF
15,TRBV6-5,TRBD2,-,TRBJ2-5,TGTGCCAGCAGGGACTTTGGACTAGCCCAAGAGACCCAGTACTTC,CASRDFGLAQETQYF
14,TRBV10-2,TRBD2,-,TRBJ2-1,TGCGCCAGCAGTGGGACTAGCGGGGGGGCTGGGCAGTTCTTC,CASSGTSGGAGQFF
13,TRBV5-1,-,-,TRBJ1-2,TGCGCCAGCAGCTTTGACAGTGACTATGGCTACACCTTC,CASSFDSDYGYTF
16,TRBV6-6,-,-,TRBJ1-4,TGTGCCAGCAGTCGTATGGGCGGGGCAACTAATGAAAAACTGTTTTTT,CASSRMGGATNEKLFF
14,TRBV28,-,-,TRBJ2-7,TGTGCCAGCAGTTTTGCAGGGGACCCCTACGAGCAGTACTTC,CASSFAGDPYEQYF
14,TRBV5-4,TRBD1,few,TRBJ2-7,TGTGCCAGCAGCTCTCGGACAGGGATGAACGAGCAGTACTTC,CASSSRTGMNEQYF
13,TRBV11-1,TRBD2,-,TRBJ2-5,TGTGCCAGCAGCTTGGGACTAGAGGAGACCCAGTACTTC,CASSLGLEETQYF
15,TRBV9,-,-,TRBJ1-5,TGTGCCAGCAGCGTAGATGCAGGGGCGGGTCAGCCCCAGCATTTT,CASSVDAGAGQPQHF
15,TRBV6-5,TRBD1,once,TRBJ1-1,TGTGCCAGCAGTTACTCCACAGGGGGCGGCACTGAAGCTTTCTTT,CASSYSTGGGTEAFF
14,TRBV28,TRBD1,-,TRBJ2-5,TGTGCCAGCAGCTTTACCGACAGGGATGAGACCCAGTACTTC,CASSFTDRDETQYF
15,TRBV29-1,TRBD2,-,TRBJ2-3,TGCAGCGTTGAATGGCGCGGGAGAGACACAGATACGCAGTATTTT,CSVEWRGRDTDTQYF
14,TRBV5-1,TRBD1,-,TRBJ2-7,TGCGCCAGCAGCTTGGGACAGGGGGTGTACGAGCAGTACTTC,CASSLGQGVYEQYF
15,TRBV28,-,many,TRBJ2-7,TGTGCCAGCAGTTTACCCAACAGGGGGGGATACGAGCAGTACTTC,CASSLPNRGGYEQYF
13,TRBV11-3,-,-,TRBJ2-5,TGTGCCAGCAGCCTCGGACAGTTCCAGACCCAGTACTTC,CASSLGQFQTQYF
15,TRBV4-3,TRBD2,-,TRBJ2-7,TGCGCCAGCAGCCAAGCGGCACAGCGGGGGTACGAGCAGTACTTC,CASSQAAQRGYEQYF
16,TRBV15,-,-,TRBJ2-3,TGTGCCACCAGCAGAGCGACGACTTCGTACACAGATACGCAGTATTTT,CATSRATTSYTDTQYF
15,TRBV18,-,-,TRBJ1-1,TGTGCCAGCTCACCGGGGCCAGGCTTGAACACTGAAGCTTTCTTT,CASSPGPGLNTEAFF
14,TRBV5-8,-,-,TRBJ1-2,TGTGCCAGCAAACTCCAGGGGAAGGACTATGGCTACACCTTC,CASKLQGKDYGYTF
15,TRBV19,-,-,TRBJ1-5,TGTGCCAGTAGTCAGGGTGCCCATAGCAATCAGCCCCAGCATTTT,CASSQGAHSNQPQHF
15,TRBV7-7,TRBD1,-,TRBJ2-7,TGTGCCAGCAGCTTAGAGAGGGGGCATTCCTACGAGCAGTACTTC,CASSLERGHSYEQYF
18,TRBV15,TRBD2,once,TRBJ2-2,TGTGCCACCAGCACCGGACTAGCGGAAGCCCCGAACACCGGGGAGCTGTTTTTT,CATSTGLAEAPNTGELFF
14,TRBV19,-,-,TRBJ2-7,TGTGCCAGTAGTATTAACACCCACTCCTACGAGCAGTACTTC,CASSINTHSYEQYF
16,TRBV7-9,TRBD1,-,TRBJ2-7,TGTGCCAGCAGCTTGAAGTTCGGGACAGGGGGCTACGAGCAGTACTTC,CASSLKFGTGGYEQYF
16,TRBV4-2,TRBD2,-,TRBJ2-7,TGTGCCAGCAGCCAACCCGGAGCCGGGGGGGTCCACGAGCAGTACTTC,CASSQPGAGGVHEQYF
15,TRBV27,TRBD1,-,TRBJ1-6,TGTGCCAGCAGTTTACTGGACAGGGTCGATTCACCCCTCCACTTT,CASSLLDRVDSPLHF
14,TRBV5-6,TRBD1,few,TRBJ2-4,TGTGCCAGCAGCTGGGGGACAGGGGTAAACATTCAGTACTTC,CASSWGTGVNIQYF
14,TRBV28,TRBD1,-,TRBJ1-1,TGTGCCAGCAGCCCAACAGGGGAGAACACTGAAGCTTTCTTT,CASSPTGENTEAFF
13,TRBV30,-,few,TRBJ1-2,TGTGCCTGGAGTGGGAGCGCTTTCGGCGGCTACACCTTC,CAWSGSAFGGYTF
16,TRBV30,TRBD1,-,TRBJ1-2,TGTGCCTGGACCGTAGGACAGGGCATCGGGTCGGGTGGCTACACCTTC,CAWTVGQGIGSGGYTF
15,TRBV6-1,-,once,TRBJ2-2,TGTGCCATCCTAACGGGGGGCACCGGCACCGGGGAGCTGTTTTTT,CAILTGGTGTGELFF
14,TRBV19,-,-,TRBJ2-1,TGTGCCAGTAGTTATCAGGGCAGGAACAATGAGCAGTTCTTC,CASSYQGRNNEQFF
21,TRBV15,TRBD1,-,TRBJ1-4,TGTGCCACCAGCAGAGATCGGGCAGGGGGATTAATGTTAGAAACTAATGAAAAACTGTTTTTT,CATSRDRAGGLMLETNEKLFF
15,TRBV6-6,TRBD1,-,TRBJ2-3,TGTGCCAGCAAAGGGACAGCCACTAGCACAGATACGCAGTATTTT,CASKGTATSTDTQYF
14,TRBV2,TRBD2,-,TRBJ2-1,TGTGCCAGCAGGGGGACTAGCGGCTACAATGAGCAGTTCTTC,CASRGTSGYNEQFF
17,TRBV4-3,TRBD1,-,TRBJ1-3,TGCGCCAGCAGCCAAGACACCGCGACAGGGATTGGAAACACCATATATTTT,CASSQDTATGIGNTIYF
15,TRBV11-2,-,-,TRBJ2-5,TGTGCCAGCAGCTTAGGAGGCGGGTACCAAGAGACCCAGTACTTC,CASSLGGGYQETQYF
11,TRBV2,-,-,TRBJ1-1,TGTGCCAGCAGTCGGGGGTCTGAAGCTTTCTTT,CASSRGSEAFF
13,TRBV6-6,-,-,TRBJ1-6,TGTGCCACCAGGGGAGGGTGGGATTCACCCCTCCACTTT,CATRGGWDSPLHF
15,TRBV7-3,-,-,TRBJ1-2,TGTGCCAGCAGCCGATCGGACAGCCCCGGCTATGGCTACACCTTC,CASSRSDSPGYGYTF
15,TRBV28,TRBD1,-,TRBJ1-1,TGTGCCGCAAGGGGGACAGGGTCGGGAGGGGCTGAAGCTTTCTTT,CAARGTGSGGAEAFF
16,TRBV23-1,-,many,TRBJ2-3,TGCGCCAGCAGCACGTCCCCCGGGGGTTTGAGAGATACGCAGTATTTT,CASSTSPGGLRDTQYF
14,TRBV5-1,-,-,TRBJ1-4,TGCGCCAGCCGACGGCCGGACAATAATGAAAAACTGTTTTTT,CASRRPDNNEKLFF
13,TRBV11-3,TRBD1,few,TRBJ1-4,TGTGCCAGCAGCCCGGGACAGTCTGGAAAACTGTTTTTT,CASSPGQSGKLFF